Below, 26 T cell receptor beta chains from the same sample are listed, as sequenced in a study of response to subunit inactivated influenza vaccine. TCRdb independently ran MiXCR on the RT-PCR reads; one entry per CDR3 protein. The sample has approximately 500,000 distinct CDR3 sequences; approximately 24% are singletons. These data also featured in a second study, about T cells expressing NK-cell markers. That paper adds: UMIs accompanied the 5'RACE template switching by which TCR beta cDNA was made.

This specimen was CD4+ T cells sorted from PBMCs, taken about 13 days after vaccination. Every receptor here comes from a man over 45 who received an inactivated influenza vaccine.

The rearrangement joins TRBV10-3 to TRBJ2-1, with 8 nucleotides matching TRBD2. The CDR3 is 15 residues long. V lost 3 bases to trimming and J lost 4 bases; unmatched junction nucleotides: 5. The germline V gene encodes CDR1 ENHRY and CDR2 SYGVKD. The CDR3 reads CAISDQSGGYNEQFF. The CDR3 DNA is TGTGCCATCAGTGACCAATCGGGGGGGTACAATGAGCAGTTCTTC.

This clonotype was counted a few times. The chain combines TRBV6-2 or TRBV6-3 with TRBJ2-1, with D perhaps TRBD1 (5 bases). Germline assignment: CDR1 MNHEY and CDR2 SVGEGT. V dropped 2 bases and J dropped 6 bases, with 8 bases sitting between them. CDR3 length equals 13 residues. The CDR3 region has the DNA TGTGCCAGCAGTTACCAGGGCTTCAATGAGCAGTTCTTC. Amino acid sequence: CASSYQGFNEQFF.

V and J are TRBV6-1 and TRBJ2-7; 7 bases align to TRBD1. CDR1 is MNHNS, CDR2 SASEGT, per germline. Trimming cost V 7 bases and J 2 bases; bases outside gene matches: 8. This CDR3 comprises 14 residues. The CDR3 DNA reads as TGTGCCAGCACCATTATGGGACAGACCTACGAGCAGTACTTC. Residues: CASTIMGQTYEQYF.

The gene calls are TRBV5-6 and TRBJ2-7; TRBD2 matches at 7 bases. This CDR3 has 15 amino acids. Germline CDR1 and CDR2: SGHDT and YYEEEE. V lost 0 bases and J lost 4; bases outside the gene matches: 7. The CDR3: CASSLAAGVMYEQYF. The CDR3 coding sequence is TGTGCCAGCAGCTTGGCCGCGGGAGTTATGTACGAGCAGTACTTC. Full variable domain (rest looked up from reference TRBV5-6 and TRBJ2-7): DAGVTQSPTHLIKTRGQQVTLRCSPKSGHDTVSWYQQALGQGPQFIFQYYEEEERQRGNFPDRFSGHQFPNYSSELNVNALLLGDSALYLCASSLAAGVMYEQYFGPGTRLTVT.

The chain employs TRBV6-1 and TRBJ1-5; 8 bases line up with TRBD1. Germline CDR1 reads MNHNS; CDR2 reads SASEGT. V dropped 7 bases and J dropped 7; count of bases not matched to a gene: 9. This CDR3 is built from 14 residues. CDR3: CASTTGGGRQPQHF. CDR3 DNA sequence: TGTGCCAGCACCACAGGGGGTGGGAGACAGCCCCAGCATTTT.

The chain couples TRBV15 to TRBJ2-3; possible D gene TRBD2, 6 bases. The CDR3 is 15 residues long. CDR1 and CDR2 (germline): LNHNV, YYDKDF (reference sequence). The germline V and J ends were trimmed by 1 base and 0 bases, with 8 bases remaining between them. DNA for the CDR3: TGTGCCACCAGCAGAGGGGACTTTAGCACAGATACGCAGTATTTT. This encodes CATSRGDFSTDTQYF.

The genes are TRBV12-3 or TRBV12-4 and TRBJ1-2, with D unresolved. The V end lost 1 base, the J end lost 0 bases, and 18 bases lay between the germline ends. The CDR3 is 18 residues long. The CDR3, as DNA: TGTGCCAGCAGTTTAGGTGGCCGGGGTTCTGTCGCTAACTATGGCTACACCTTC. Its protein is CASSLGGRGSVANYGYTF.

This clonotype was recorded only once. The chain recombines TRBV11-3 with TRBJ2-1, with D tentatively TRBD1 or TRBD2 (6 bases each). Germline assignment: CDR1 SGHNT and CDR2 YENEEA. Trimming shortened V by 1 base and J by 0 bases, and 28 bases separated the two germline ends. This CDR3 region has 22 residues. This chain's CDR3 is CASSLVDYRELAGGISYNEQFF. The CDR3 DNA reads as TGTGCCAGCAGCTTAGTGGATTACAGGGAACTAGCTGGAGGGATCTCCTACAATGAGCAGTTCTTC.

The chain has TRBV12-3 or TRBV12-4 and TRBJ1-5; no firm D call. The ends were cut back, 7 bases at V and 4 bases at J, with 11 bases in the middle. There are 13 residues in the CDR3. The CDR3 protein is CASTADGNQPQHF. The CDR3 coding sequence is TGTGCCAGCACCGCGGACGGAAATCAGCCCCAGCATTTT.

This clonotype came up many times. The chain combines TRBV12-3 or TRBV12-4 with TRBJ1-1, with D perhaps TRBD1 (5 bases). V dropped 5 bases and J dropped 13 bases, with 20 bases sitting between them. The CDR3 has 13 amino acids. The CDR3 DNA reads TGTGCCAGCAGTACAAGTTGGGGGACCCGAGGTTTCTTT. Translating it yields CASSTSWGTRGFF.

The chain links TRBV12-3 or TRBV12-4 to TRBJ1-5; D is uncertain. This CDR3 comprises 13 residues. Trimming left V 5 bases short and J 8 bases short, with 13 bases between. CDR3 in amino acids: CASSMDGREPQHF. The DNA of the CDR3 is TGTGCCAGCAGTATGGACGGTCGGGAGCCCCAGCATTTT.

This clonotype was seen at least ten times. CDR3 nucleotides: TGCGCCAGCAGCCAAGCTGGAAACACCATATATTTT. Its protein is CASSQAGNTIYF. V and J are TRBV4-1 and TRBJ1-3; no clear D. V was pared by 1 base and J by 2 bases, with 0 bases between. The CDR3 is 12 residues long. The germline CDR1 and CDR2 sequences are MGHRA and YSYEKL.

This sequence joins TRBV7-9 and TRBJ2-4; D unresolved. The CDR3 totals 16 residues. Trimming removed 5 bases from V and 0 bases from J, with 14 bases in between. The germline V gene has CDR1 SEHNR and CDR2 FQNEAQ (reference sequence). CDR3 region: CASSPVVFLAKNIQYF. The CDR3 DNA reads TGTGCCAGCAGCCCCGTCGTCTTCCTAGCCAAAAACATTCAGTACTTC. The full variable domain, completed using reference TRBV7-9 and TRBJ2-4, is DTGVSQNPRHKITKRGQNVTFRCDPISEHNRLYWYRQTLGQGPEFLTYFQNEAQLEKSRLLSDRFSAERPKGSFSTLEIQRTEQGDSAMYLCASSPVVFLAKNIQYFGAGTRLSVL.

This clonotype was counted only a few times. The gene calls are TRBV5-1 and TRBJ1-1; the D is unclear. Trimming cost V 0 bases and J 0 bases, with 6 bases left between them. CDR3 length equals 14 residues. CDR1 and CDR2 from the germline V gene are SGHRS and YFSETQ. The CDR3 is CASSLEPMNTEAFF. The CDR3 DNA is TGCGCCAGCAGCTTGGAGCCTATGAACACTGAAGCTTTCTTT.

This clonotype was seen a few times. This chain links TRBV6-1 with TRBJ2-3; possibly TRBD2 for D (7 bases). Germline lookup yields CDR1 MNHNS and CDR2 SASEGT. This CDR3 has 16 residues. The V gene lost 6 bases and the J gene lost 5 bases, with 21 bases spanning the gap. The CDR3 DNA follows: TGTGCCAGCAGCAAGAGCCCACGGGGGGCCAAAGATACGCAGTATTTT. Translation: CASSKSPRGAKDTQYF.

This clonotype has just a few counts. The chain recombines TRBV7-9 with TRBJ2-3, with D possibly called TRBD1 or TRBD2 (6 bases each). The CDR3 totals 15 residues. Germline loops: CDR1 SEHNR, CDR2 FQNEAQ (reference sequence). Trimming removed 8 bases at V and 3 bases at J, with 18 bases between. For the CDR3, the DNA is TGTGCCAGCGCCCTGATGGAGGGGGTGACAGATACGCAGTATTTT. Protein sequence: CASALMEGVTDTQYF.

This clonotype turned up a few times. The chain uses TRBV11-2 and TRBJ2-5; D remains ambiguous. Germline CDR1 is SGHAT and CDR2 is FQNNGV. The CDR3 contains 14 residues. V lost 2 bases and J 2 bases, leaving 9 bases between the germline ends. CDR3 sequence reads: CASSLMTTQETQYF. In DNA, the CDR3 is TGTGCCAGCAGCTTAATGACGACTCAAGAGACCCAGTACTTC. The whole variable domain, filled in from reference TRBV11-2 and TRBJ2-5, reads EAGVAQSPRYKIIEKRQSVAFWCNPISGHATLYWYQQILGQGPKLLIQFQNNGVVDDSQLPKDRFSAERLKGVDSTLKIQPAKLEDSAVYLCASSLMTTQETQYFGPGTRLLVL.

The rearrangement uses TRBV24-1 and TRBJ1-5; 7 bases agree with TRBD1. Looked up from germline, CDR1 is KGHDR and CDR2 is SFDVKD. The V gene end was trimmed by 5 bases and the J gene end by 6 bases; junction bases not matched to a gene: 6. CDR3 length equals 14 residues. Here the CDR3 reads CATSGQGGGQPQHF. The CDR3 nucleotides read TGTGCCACCAGTGGACAGGGAGGGGGTCAGCCCCAGCATTTT.

This clonotype was detected a few times. The chain combines TRBV6-1 with TRBJ1-6; D is possibly TRBD1 (5 bases). Germline assignment: CDR1 MNHNS and CDR2 SASEGT. Trimming removed 7 bases at V and 10 bases at J, with 17 bases between. The CDR3 length is 14 residues. CDR3 loop: CASTPMAGKSPLHF. The CDR3 DNA reads as TGTGCCAGCACCCCTATGGCAGGGAAATCACCCCTCCACTTT.

The chain joins TRBV10-3 to TRBJ1-1; 12 nucleotides match TRBD1. The CDR3 length is 15 residues. CDR1 is ENHRY and CDR2 is SYGVKD in the germline V gene. Trimming at V came to 2 bases and at J to 7 bases, leaving 5 bases not matched to a gene. Written as DNA, the CDR3 is TGTGCCATCAGTGAGCCCGGGACAGGGGGCTTTGAAGCTTTCTTT. Translation: CAISEPGTGGFEAFF.

V is TRBV20-1 and J is TRBJ2-3; 10 bases align to TRBD2. V trimming: 7 bases; J trimming: 6 bases; junction bases outside the gene matches: 16. The CDR3 totals 16 residues. Germline V gene sequence: CDR1 DFQATT, CDR2 SNEGSKA (reference sequence). The CDR3 protein is CSVLPGTSELYDTQYF. The CDR3 bases are TGCAGTGTCCTCCCCGGGACTAGCGAGTTATATGATACGCAGTATTTT.

The V call is TRBV20-1, the J call TRBJ2-3, with D possibly TRBD2 on 6 matching bases. Germline lookup yields CDR1 DFQATT and CDR2 SNEGSKA (reference sequence). The ends were cut back, 4 bases at V and 6 bases at J, with 14 bases in the middle. The CDR3 is 13 residues long. The CDR3 is CSAKWTIADTQYF. CDR3 nucleotides: TGCAGTGCTAAATGGACTATCGCCGATACGCAGTATTTT.

This clonotype occurred a few times. The J gene is TRBJ1-1, the V gene TRBV12-3 or TRBV12-4, with 7 bases lining up with TRBD1. The CDR3 has 11 amino acids. V lost 5 bases to trimming and J lost 10 bases; unmatched junction nucleotides: 4. The CDR3 DNA is TGTGCCAGCAGTAGACAGGGAGGAGCTTTCTTT. This sequence encodes CASSRQGGAFF.

The table lists this clonotype with a few counts. The chain recombines TRBV4-3 with TRBJ2-5; 7 bases fit TRBD2. V gave up 0 bases and J gave up 1 base; unmatched junction bases: 5. Per the germline V gene, CDR1 is LGHNA and CDR2 is YSLEER. The CDR3 extends over 16 amino acids. CDR3 protein: CASSQEASGTQETQYF. CDR3 bases: TGCGCCAGCAGCCAAGAGGCGAGCGGGACCCAAGAGACCCAGTACTTC.

The chain links TRBV28 to TRBJ1-1; D gene ambiguous. CDR1 and CDR2 from the germline V gene are MDHEN and SYDVKM. V dropped 5 bases and J dropped 2 bases, with 15 bases sitting between them. The CDR3 is made up of 15 amino acids. The CDR3 DNA follows: TGTGCCAGCAGTACAATATACAGCCCCAACACTGAAGCTTTCTTT. Encoded protein: CASSTIYSPNTEAFF.

This chain joins TRBV7-9 and TRBJ1-4; D uncertain. CDR1 and CDR2 from the germline V gene are SEHNR and FQNEAQ (reference sequence). The CDR3 runs to 15 residues. V lost 2 bases, J lost 2 bases, and 9 bases lay in between. The CDR3 DNA sequence: TGTGCCAGCAGCTTATCGCTGACGACTAATGAAAAACTGTTTTTT. It encodes CASSLSLTTNEKLFF.